Listed here are 12 T cell receptor beta chains from one sample, sequenced in a study of T cells in Graves' hyperthyroidism and ophthalmopathy. The investigators amplified TCR beta CDR3 regions from RNA transcripts. HTBI primers drove first-round RT-PCR of the TCR CDR3. TCRdb fed the multiplex PCR reads into MiXCR, producing one record per CDR3 protein. The table has about 500,000 distinct CDR3 sequences, 13% to 15% seen once. Sequencing input: blood. The receptors shown here come from a woman aged 18-29 years with Graves' hyperthyroidism.

The chain links TRBV5-5 to TRBJ1-1, with TRBD1 matching over 8 bases. Germline trimming cut 6 bases from V and 3 bases from J; bases unmatched to any gene: 13. The CDR3 contains 16 residues. Germline CDR1 SGHKS, CDR2 YYEKEE (reference sequence). The CDR3 here is CASTPRTDRADTEAFF. CDR3 bases: TGTGCCAGCACGCCTCGGACGGACAGGGCGGACACTGAAGCTTTCTTT.

This clonotype was detected many times. CDR3 DNA: TGTGCCAGCACCTTGGGTGGTCCGCTCGGTGATACGACGGGACTAGCCAAAAACATTCAGTACTTC. It is translated as CASTLGGPLGDTTGLAKNIQYF. The rearrangement uses TRBV28 and TRBJ2-4; D might be TRBD2 (6 bases). This CDR3 is built from 22 residues. Trimming shortened V by 7 bases and J by 0 bases, and 34 bases separated the two germline ends. Germline V lookup: CDR1 MDHEN, CDR2 SYDVKM.

This clonotype showed up just a few times. The J gene is TRBJ1-6, the V gene TRBV27; the D gene is possibly TRBD1 (6 bases). Germline V lookup: CDR1 MNHEY, CDR2 SMNVEV (reference sequence). This CDR3 is built from 15 residues. V was pared by 11 bases and J by 4 bases, with 18 bases between. The CDR3 nucleotides are TGTGCCTCTTCGAGGGGGGCATTTTATAATTCACCCCTCCACTTT. Its translation: CASSRGAFYNSPLHF.

There are many counts of this clonotype. The chain has TRBV24-1 and TRBJ2-1; TRBD1 aligns across 8 bases. The CDR3 consists of 16 residues. Germline assignment: CDR1 KGHDR and CDR2 SFDVKD. The V and J ends lost 1 base and 2 bases, in that order; junction bases with no gene match: 3. The CDR3 region is CATSDLGQGAYNEQFF. For the CDR3, the DNA is TGTGCCACCAGTGATTTAGGACAGGGAGCCTACAATGAGCAGTTCTTC.

This clonotype was counted at least ten times. The rearrangement joins TRBV19 to TRBJ1-2; D call uncertain. Looked up from germline, CDR1 is LNHDA and CDR2 is SQIVND (reference sequence). The CDR3 contains 14 residues. The ends were cut back, 9 bases at V and 4 bases at J, with 18 bases in the middle. The CDR3 DNA sequence: TGTGCCAGCACCTTTCGAGAGAATAGCTATGGCTACACCTTC. Translating gives CASTFRENSYGYTF.

V gene TRBV7-8 combines with J gene TRBJ1-2; D is uncertain. This CDR3 contains 15 residues. The germline V gene encodes CDR1 SGHVS and CDR2 FQNEAQ. The V and J ends lost 5 bases and 2 bases respectively, with 15 bases between them. CDR3 in amino acids: CASSPFPELNYGYTF. In DNA, the CDR3 is TGTGCCAGCAGCCCATTCCCTGAATTAAACTATGGCTACACCTTC.

This clonotype was detected ten times or more. V is TRBV3-1 and J is TRBJ2-5; 10 bases are shared with TRBD2. Germline V CDR1 and CDR2: LGHDT, YNNKEL (reference sequence). The CDR3 runs to 17 residues. Germline trimming cut 1 base from V and 1 base from J; bases unmatched to any gene: 6. The CDR3 sequence: CASSQVTSGTFQETQYF. The CDR3 DNA reads as TGTGCCAGCAGCCAAGTTACTAGCGGGACCTTCCAAGAGACCCAGTACTTC.

This clonotype showed up just a few times. J is TRBJ2-1 and V is TRBV7-6; 15 positions match TRBD2. V shed 4 bases, J shed 8 bases, and the junction held 6 bases outside the gene matches. Germline V lookup: CDR1 SGHVS, CDR2 FNYEAQ. This CDR3 is 16 amino acids long. CDR3 bases: TGTGCCAGCAGCTCTGGGACTAGCGGGGGGAGGGATGAGCAGTTCTTC. As protein: CASSSGTSGGRDEQFF.

About this clonotype itself: A clone one base away is much larger, so this may be a read error. The conserved closing phenylalanine or tryptophan is absent in this CDR3, likely reflecting a read error. The J gene is TRBJ2-1, the V gene TRBV19, with TRBD1 identical over 7 bases. J lost 8 bases, V lost 5 bases, and 9 bases had no gene match. This CDR3 is 14 amino acids long. Per germline, CDR1 LNHDA and CDR2 SQIVND (reference sequence). CDR3 nucleotide sequence: TGTGCCAGTAGTCTCAGACAGGGTATGGATGAGCAGTTCTCC. This gives the protein CASSLRQGMDEQFS.

The chain is built from TRBV19 and TRBJ2-1, with D unclear. Germline-derived CDR1 and CDR2 are LNHDA and SQIVND (reference sequence). V lost 4 bases to trimming and J lost 9 bases, with 13 bases between them. CDR3 length equals 13 residues. The CDR3 sequence: CASSTQERSEQFF. For the CDR3, the DNA is TGTGCCAGTAGTACACAAGAGCGAAGTGAGCAGTTCTTC.

This clonotype appeared many times. The rearrangement uses TRBV19 and TRBJ1-5, with TRBD1 identical over 8 bases. The CDR3 covers 14 residues. Germline trimming cut 5 bases from V and 7 bases from J; bases unmatched to any gene: 7. Germline V gene lookup returns CDR1 LNHDA and CDR2 SQIVND (reference sequence). The CDR3 sequence is CASSGQGAWQPQHF. The CDR3 nucleotides are TGTGCCAGTAGTGGGCAGGGGGCTTGGCAGCCCCAGCATTTT. The variable domain in full, completed from reference TRBV19 and TRBJ1-5, reads DGGITQSPKYLFRKEGQNVTLSCEQNLNHDAMYWYRQDPGQGLRLIYYSQIVNDFQKGDIAEGYSVSREKKESFPLTVTSAQKNPTAFYLCASSGQGAWQPQHFGDGTRLSIL.

Many counts were recorded for this clonotype. The J gene is TRBJ1-1, the V gene TRBV10-3; 8 nucleotides match TRBD1. CDR1 is ENHRY and CDR2 is SYGVKD in the germline V gene. CDR3 length equals 13 residues. Trimming took 6 bases from V and 3 from J; bases not matched to a gene: 3. In DNA, the CDR3 is TGTGCCATCAGCCAGGGACAGGACACTGAAGCTTTCTTT. It translates to CAISQGQDTEAFF.